This is a list of T cell receptor beta chains from one sample in a study of metastatic and nonmetastatic thyroid tumors. TCRdb re-clonotyped the PCR reads via MiXCR. The table has approximately 21,000 clones, roughly 28% seen once; the top ten hold 13% to 15%. The sequenced sample consisted of tumor tissue. Receptor source: a male donor with papillary thyroid cancer or a benign thyroid nodule (not recorded which). Some clones in this sample may be carry-over from other donors' samples. Both conserved end residues are part of each CDR3. A D gene is named only where the DNA matches it firmly. Size values are once, few and many counts, or a class for expanded clones, and some rows have none.

CDR3aa	CDR3nt	v_gene	j_gene	abundance	d_gene
CASRLTGTSGAEQFF	TGTGCCAGCAGACTAACCGGGACTAGCGGGGCTGAGCAGTTCTTC	TRBV28	TRBJ2-1	.	TRBD2
CASSQDPSDRIYGYTF	TGTGCCAGCAGCCAAGATCCCTCGGACAGGATCTATGGCTACACCTTC	TRBV3-1	TRBJ1-2	.	TRBD1
CSAREGRSEKLFF	TGCAGTGCTAGGGAAGGTAGATCAGAAAAACTGTTTTTT	TRBV20-1	TRBJ1-4	medium-sized	.
CASSHYRGQWDSPLHF	TGTGCCAGCAGCCACTACAGGGGACAGTGGGATTCACCCCTCCACTTT	TRBV11-2	TRBJ1-6	few	TRBD1
CASMVPSRTDTQYF	TGTGCCAGCATGGTCCCTAGTAGGACAGATACGCAGTATTTT	TRBV2	TRBJ2-3	few	.
CASIGWENSPLHF	TGTGCCAGCATAGGGTGGGAAAATTCACCCCTCCACTTT	TRBV6-1	TRBJ1-6	many	.
CASIQTGTALQFF	TGTGCCAGTATCCAGACAGGGACAGCACTGCAGTTCTTC	TRBV19	TRBJ2-1	few	TRBD1
CASSQDWAVAASYEQYF	TGCGCCAGCAGCCAAGATTGGGCCGTGGCGGCCTCCTACGAGCAGTACTTC	TRBV4-1	TRBJ2-7	.	.
CSARGQVSGGNQPQHF	TGCAGTGCTAGAGGACAGGTCTCGGGGGGCAATCAGCCCCAGCATTTT	TRBV20-1	TRBJ1-5	.	.
CASRLGQGYTF	TGTGCCAGCAGACTCGGGCAGGGCTACACCTTC	TRBV28	TRBJ1-2	.	.
CASTTGNREKLFF	TGTGCCAGCACAACAGGGAACCGGGAAAAACTGTTTTTT	TRBV6-2/TRBV6-3	TRBJ1-4	many	.
CASSTGTENEQFF	TGTGCCAGCAGTACCGGGACGGAAAATGAGCAGTTCTTC	TRBV6-4	TRBJ2-1	medium-sized	.
CASSRAPRTEAFF	TGTGCCAGCAGCAGAGCCCCCAGAACTGAAGCTTTCTTT	TRBV11-2	TRBJ1-1	.	.
CASSAQGKQYF	TGTGCCAGCAGCGCACAGGGAAAGCAGTACTTC	TRBV2	TRBJ2-7	many	.
CASSPTTGGYEQYF	TGTGCCAGCAGCCCAACGACAGGGGGCTACGAGCAGTACTTC	TRBV11-2	TRBJ2-7	few	TRBD1
CATSREGRWDGEQYF	TGTGCCACCAGCAGAGAGGGAAGATGGGATGGCGAGCAGTACTTC	TRBV15	TRBJ2-7	medium-sized	.
CAISEAGGTQPQHF	TGTGCCATCAGTGAGGCAGGCGGCACTCAGCCCCAGCATTTT	TRBV10-3	TRBJ1-5	.	.